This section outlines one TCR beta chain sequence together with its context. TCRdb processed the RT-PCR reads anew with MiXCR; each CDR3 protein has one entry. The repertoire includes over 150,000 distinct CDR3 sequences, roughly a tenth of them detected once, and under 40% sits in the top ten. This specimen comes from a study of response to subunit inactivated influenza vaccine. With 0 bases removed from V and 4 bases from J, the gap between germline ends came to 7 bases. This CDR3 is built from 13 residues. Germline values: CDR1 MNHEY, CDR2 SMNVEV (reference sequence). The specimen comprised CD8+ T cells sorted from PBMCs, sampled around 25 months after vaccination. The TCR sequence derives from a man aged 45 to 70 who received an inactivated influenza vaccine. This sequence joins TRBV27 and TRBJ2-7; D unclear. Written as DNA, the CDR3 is TGTGCCAGCAGTTTATCTGACGTTTACGAGCAGTACTTC. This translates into CASSLSDVYEQYF.